This T cell receptor beta chain appears in the sequencing data of a study of blood T cell repertoires in COVID-19. Study context: PBMCs, B-cell-depleted T cells, or T cells provided the cDNA or gDNA that made up the material.

The germline gives CDR1 SGHTA, CDR2 FQGNSA. The CDR3 runs to 19 residues. Germline trimming cut 7 bases from V and 4 bases from J; bases unmatched to any gene: 24. Participant-reported clinical history was the basis for cohort assignment. Sequencing was performed with immunoSEQ multiplex PCR; in TCRdb, only in-frame clones are kept and a portion is missing. The sample includes around 200,000 clones, about 85% seen only once; the top ten take roughly a sixth. The receptor comes from a man aged 40-49 years who had recovered from COVID-19. Sequencing was performed on PBMCs or T cells enriched from blood (not recorded which). V is TRBV7-2 and J is TRBJ1-1; 7 bases agree with TRBD1. The CDR3 protein is CASIIRDLVYRGPSTEAFF. As DNA, the CDR3 is TGTGCCAGCATCATAAGGGACCTCGTGTATAGGGGGCCGAGCACTGAAGCTTTCTTT.